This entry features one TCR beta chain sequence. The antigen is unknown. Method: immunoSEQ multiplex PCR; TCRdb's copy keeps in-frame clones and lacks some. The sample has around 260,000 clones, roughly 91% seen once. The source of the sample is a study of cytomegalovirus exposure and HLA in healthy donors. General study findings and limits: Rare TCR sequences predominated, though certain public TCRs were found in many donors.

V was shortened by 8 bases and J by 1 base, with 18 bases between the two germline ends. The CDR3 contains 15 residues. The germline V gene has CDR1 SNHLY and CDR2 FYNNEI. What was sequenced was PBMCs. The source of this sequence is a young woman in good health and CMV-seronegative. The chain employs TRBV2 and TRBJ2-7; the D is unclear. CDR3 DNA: TGTGCCAGCGCCTCTCCGGCAGCTCAATCCTACGAGCAGTACTTC. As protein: CASASPAAQSYEQYF.